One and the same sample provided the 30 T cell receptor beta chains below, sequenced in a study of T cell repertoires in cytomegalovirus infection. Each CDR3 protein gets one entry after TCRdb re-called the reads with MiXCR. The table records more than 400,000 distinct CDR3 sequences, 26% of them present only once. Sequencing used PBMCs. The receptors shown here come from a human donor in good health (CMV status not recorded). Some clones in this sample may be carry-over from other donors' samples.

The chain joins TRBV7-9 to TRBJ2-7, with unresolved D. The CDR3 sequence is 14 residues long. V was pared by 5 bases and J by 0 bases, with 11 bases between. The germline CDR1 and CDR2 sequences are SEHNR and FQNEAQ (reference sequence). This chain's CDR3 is CASSPGRISYEQYV. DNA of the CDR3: TGTGCCAGCAGCCCTGGACGGATCTCCTACGAGCAGTACGTC.

CDR3 bases: TGTGCAACCCGGGACAGGGAAGAGACCCAGTACTTC. As protein: CATRDREETQYF. V is TRBV10-3 and J is TRBJ2-5; the match to TRBD1 covers 9 bases. The CDR3 covers 12 residues. The V gene's germline CDR1 is ENHRY and CDR2 SYGVKD.

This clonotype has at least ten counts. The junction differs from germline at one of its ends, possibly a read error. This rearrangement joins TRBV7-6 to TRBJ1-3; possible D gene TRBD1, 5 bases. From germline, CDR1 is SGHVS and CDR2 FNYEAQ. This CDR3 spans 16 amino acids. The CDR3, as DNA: TGTGCCAGCAGCCTAGCGCCGGGGGACTCTGGAAACACCATATATTTT. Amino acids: CASSLAPGDSGNTIYF.

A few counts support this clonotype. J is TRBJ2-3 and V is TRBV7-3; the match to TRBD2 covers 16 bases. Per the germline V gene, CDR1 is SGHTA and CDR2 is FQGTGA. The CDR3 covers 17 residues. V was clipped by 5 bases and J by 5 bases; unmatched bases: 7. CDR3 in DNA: TGTGCCAGCAGCGGGACTAGCGGGAGGGCCGGTGGAGATACGCAGTATTTT. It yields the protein CASSGTSGRAGGDTQYF.

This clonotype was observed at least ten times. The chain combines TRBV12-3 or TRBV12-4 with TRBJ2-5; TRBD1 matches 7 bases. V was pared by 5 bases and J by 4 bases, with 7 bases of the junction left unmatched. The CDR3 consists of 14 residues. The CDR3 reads CASSGTVGGETQYF. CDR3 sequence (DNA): TGTGCCAGCAGTGGGACAGTCGGAGGAGAGACCCAGTACTTC.

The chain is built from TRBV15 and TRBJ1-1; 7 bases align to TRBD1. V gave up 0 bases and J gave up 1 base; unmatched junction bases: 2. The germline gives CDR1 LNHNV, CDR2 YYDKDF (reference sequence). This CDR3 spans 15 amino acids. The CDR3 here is CATSRDRQGNTEAFF. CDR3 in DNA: TGTGCCACCAGCAGAGACCGACAGGGGAACACTGAAGCTTTCTTT. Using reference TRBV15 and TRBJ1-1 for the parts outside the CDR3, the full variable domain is DAMVIQNPRYQVTQFGKPVTLSCSQTLNHNVMYWYQQKSSQAPKLLFHYYDKDFNNEADTPDNFQSRRPNTSFCFLDIRSPGLGDTAMYLCATSRDRQGNTEAFFGQGTRLTVV.

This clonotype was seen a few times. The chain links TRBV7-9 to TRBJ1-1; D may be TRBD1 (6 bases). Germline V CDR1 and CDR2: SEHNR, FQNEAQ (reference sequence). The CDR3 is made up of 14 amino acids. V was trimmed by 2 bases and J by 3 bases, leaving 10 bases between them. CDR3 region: CASSLTGLDTEAFF. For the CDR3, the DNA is TGTGCCAGCAGCTTAACAGGGTTGGACACTGAAGCTTTCTTT.

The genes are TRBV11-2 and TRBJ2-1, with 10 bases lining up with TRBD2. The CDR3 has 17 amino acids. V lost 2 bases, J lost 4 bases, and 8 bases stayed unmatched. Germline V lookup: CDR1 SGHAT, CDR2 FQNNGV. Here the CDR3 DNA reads TGTGCCAGCAGCTTAAATAGTTTAGCGGGAGGTTACAATGAGCAGTTCTTC. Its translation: CASSLNSLAGGYNEQFF.

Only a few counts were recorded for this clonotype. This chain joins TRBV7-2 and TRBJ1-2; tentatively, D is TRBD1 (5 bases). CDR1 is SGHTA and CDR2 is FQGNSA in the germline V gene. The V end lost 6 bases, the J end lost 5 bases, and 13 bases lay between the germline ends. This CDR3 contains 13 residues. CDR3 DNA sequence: TGTGCCAGCAGTTTAATGCAGGGTTATGGCTACACCTTC. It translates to CASSLMQGYGYTF. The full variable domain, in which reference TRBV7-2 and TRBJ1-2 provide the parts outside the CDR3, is GAGVSQSPSNKVTEKGKDVELRCDPISGHTALYWYRQSLGQGLEFLIYFQGNSAPDKSGLPSDRFSAERTGGSVSTLTIQRTQQEDSAVYLCASSLMQGYGYTFGSGTRLTVV.

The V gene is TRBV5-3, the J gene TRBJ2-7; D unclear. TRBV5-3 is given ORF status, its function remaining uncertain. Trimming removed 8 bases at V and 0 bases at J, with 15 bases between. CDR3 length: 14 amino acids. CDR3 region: CASSSIMRSYEQYV. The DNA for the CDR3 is TGTGCCAGCAGTTCGATCATGCGCTCCTACGAGCAGTACGTC.

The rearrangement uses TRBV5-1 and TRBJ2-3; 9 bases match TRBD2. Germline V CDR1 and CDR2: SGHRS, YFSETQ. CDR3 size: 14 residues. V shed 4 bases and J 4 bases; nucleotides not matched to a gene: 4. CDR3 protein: CASSGGRAADTQYF. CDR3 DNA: TGCGCCAGCAGCGGCGGGAGGGCCGCAGATACGCAGTATTTT.

The chain's CDR3 is CASSDRGRGTEAFF. The CDR3 nucleotides are TGTGCCAGCAGTGACAGGGGGCGGGGAACTGAAGCTTTCTTT. V and J are TRBV6-1 and TRBJ1-1; TRBD1 matches 8 bases. V trimming: 3 bases; J trimming: 5 bases; junction bases outside the gene matches: 5. Germline V gives CDR1 MNHNS, CDR2 SASEGT. The length of the CDR3 is 14 residues.

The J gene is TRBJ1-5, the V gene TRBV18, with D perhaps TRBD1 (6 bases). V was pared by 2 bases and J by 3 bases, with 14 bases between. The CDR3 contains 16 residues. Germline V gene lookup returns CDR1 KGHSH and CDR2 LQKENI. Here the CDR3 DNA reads TGTGCCAGCTCACCAATAGACGGACAGCCCAATCAGCCCCAGCATTTT. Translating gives CASSPIDGQPNQPQHF.

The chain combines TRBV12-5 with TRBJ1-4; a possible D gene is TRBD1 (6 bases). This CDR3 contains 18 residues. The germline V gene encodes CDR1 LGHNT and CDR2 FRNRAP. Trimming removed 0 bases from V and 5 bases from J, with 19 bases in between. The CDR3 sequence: CASGLVQTLWGHNEKLFF. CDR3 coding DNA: TGTGCTAGTGGTTTGGTCCAAACCTTGTGGGGGCACAATGAAAAACTGTTTTTT.

The CDR3, as DNA: TGTGCCAGCAGCTTAGTTCTGGGGGACACCGGGGAGCTGTTTTTT. This codes for CASSLVLGDTGELFF. The rearrangement links TRBV11-3 to TRBJ2-2; D may correspond to TRBD1 or TRBD2 (5 bases each). V shed 1 base and J shed 3 bases, with 9 bases lying between them. Looked up from germline, CDR1 is SGHNT and CDR2 is YENEEA. CDR3 length: 15 residues.

The CDR3 coding sequence is TGTGCCAGCAGCTTTGGAGGAGTCGGCAATGAGCAGTTCTTC. This translates into CASSFGGVGNEQFF. This chain joins TRBV7-9 and TRBJ2-1; D is perhaps TRBD2 (5 bases). Trimming took off 3 bases at V and 6 bases at J, with 12 bases between the two ends. The CDR3 has 14 amino acids. Germline V gene sequence: CDR1 SEHNR, CDR2 FQNEAQ (reference sequence).

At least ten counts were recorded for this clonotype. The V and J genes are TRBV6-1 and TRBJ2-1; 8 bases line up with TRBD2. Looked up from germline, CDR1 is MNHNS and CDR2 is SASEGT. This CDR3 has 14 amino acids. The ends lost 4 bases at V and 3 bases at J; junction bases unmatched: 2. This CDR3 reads CASSASGYYNEQFF. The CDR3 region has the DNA TGTGCCAGCAGTGCTAGCGGGTACTACAATGAGCAGTTCTTC.

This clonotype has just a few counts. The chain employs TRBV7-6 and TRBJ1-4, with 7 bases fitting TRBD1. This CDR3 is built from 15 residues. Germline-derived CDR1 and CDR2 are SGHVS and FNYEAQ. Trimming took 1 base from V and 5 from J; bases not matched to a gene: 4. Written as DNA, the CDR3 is TGTGCCAGCAGCTTAGGTGGGGACAGAAATGAAAAACTGTTTTTT. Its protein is CASSLGGDRNEKLFF.

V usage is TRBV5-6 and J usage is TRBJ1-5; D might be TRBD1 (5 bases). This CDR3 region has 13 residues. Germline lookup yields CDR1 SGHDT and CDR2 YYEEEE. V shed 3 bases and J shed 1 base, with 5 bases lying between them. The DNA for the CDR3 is TGTGCCAGCAGCTGGGGGAGCAATCAGCCCCAGCATTTT. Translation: CASSWGSNQPQHF.

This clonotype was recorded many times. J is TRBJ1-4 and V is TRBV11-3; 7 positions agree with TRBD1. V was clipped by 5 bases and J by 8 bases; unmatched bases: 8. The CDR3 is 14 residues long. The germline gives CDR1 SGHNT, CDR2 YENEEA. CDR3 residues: CASSTGQQGEKLFF. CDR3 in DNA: TGTGCCAGCAGCACGGGACAGCAGGGAGAAAAACTGTTTTTT.

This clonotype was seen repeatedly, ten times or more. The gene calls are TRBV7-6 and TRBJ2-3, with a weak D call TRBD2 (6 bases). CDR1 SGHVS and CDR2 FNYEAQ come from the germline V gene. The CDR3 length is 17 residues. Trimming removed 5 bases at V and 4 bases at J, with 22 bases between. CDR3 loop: CASSLYHDVGRPDTQYF. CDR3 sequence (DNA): TGTGCCAGCAGCCTATACCACGACGTGGGGAGGCCAGATACGCAGTATTTT.

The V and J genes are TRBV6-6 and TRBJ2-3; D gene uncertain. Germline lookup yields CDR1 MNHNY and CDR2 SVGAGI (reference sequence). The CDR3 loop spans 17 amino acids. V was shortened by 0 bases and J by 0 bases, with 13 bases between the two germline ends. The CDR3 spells CASSYSNRRTSTDTQYF. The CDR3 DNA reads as TGTGCCAGCAGTTACTCGAACCGGCGAACTAGCACAGATACGCAGTATTTT.

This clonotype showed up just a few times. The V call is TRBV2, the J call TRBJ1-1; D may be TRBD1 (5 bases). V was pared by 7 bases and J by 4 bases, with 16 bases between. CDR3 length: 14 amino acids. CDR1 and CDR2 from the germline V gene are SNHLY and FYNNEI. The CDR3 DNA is TGTGCCAGCAAGGGAAGAGGAACAGGCACTGAAGCTTTCTTT. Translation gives CASKGRGTGTEAFF.

This chain's CDR3 is CASSHGDQPQHF. The CDR3 DNA sequence: TGTGCCAGCAGCCATGGTGATCAGCCCCAGCATTTT. The chain combines TRBV7-9 with TRBJ1-5; D remains unclear. Per germline, CDR1 SEHNR and CDR2 FQNEAQ (reference sequence). Trimming shortened V by 5 bases and J by 5 bases, and 7 bases separated the two germline ends. The CDR3 totals 12 residues.

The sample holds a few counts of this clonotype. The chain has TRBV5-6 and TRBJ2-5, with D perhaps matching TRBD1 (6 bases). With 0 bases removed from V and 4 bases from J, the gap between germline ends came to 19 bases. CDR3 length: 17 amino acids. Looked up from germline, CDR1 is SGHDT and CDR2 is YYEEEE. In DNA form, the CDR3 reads TGTGCCAGCAGCTTGGGAGGGGGATCCCCCTACGGAGAGACCCAGTACTTC. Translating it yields CASSLGGGSPYGETQYF.

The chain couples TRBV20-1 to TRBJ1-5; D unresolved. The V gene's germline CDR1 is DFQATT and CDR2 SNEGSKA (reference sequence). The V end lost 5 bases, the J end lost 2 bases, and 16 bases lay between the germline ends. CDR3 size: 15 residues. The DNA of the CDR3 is TGCAGTGCTCAGGCTGGGGTGGTCGGCAATCAGCCCCAGCATTTT. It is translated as CSAQAGVVGNQPQHF.

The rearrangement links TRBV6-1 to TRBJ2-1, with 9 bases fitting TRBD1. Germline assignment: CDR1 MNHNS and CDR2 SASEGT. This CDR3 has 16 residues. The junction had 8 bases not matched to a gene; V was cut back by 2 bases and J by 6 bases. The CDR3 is CASSEHRDRDVNEQFF. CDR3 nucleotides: TGTGCCAGCAGTGAACACCGGGACAGGGATGTCAATGAGCAGTTCTTC.

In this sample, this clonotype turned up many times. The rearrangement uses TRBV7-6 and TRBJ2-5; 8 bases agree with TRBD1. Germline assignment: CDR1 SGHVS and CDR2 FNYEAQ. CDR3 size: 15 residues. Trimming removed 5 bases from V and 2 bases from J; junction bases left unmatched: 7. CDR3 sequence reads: CASSIWTGRQETQYF. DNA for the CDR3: TGTGCCAGCAGCATTTGGACAGGGAGGCAAGAGACCCAGTACTTC.

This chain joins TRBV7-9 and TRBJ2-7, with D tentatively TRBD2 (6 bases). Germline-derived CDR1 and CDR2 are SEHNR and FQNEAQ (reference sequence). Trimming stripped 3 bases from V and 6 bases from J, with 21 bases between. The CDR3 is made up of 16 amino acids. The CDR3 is CASSFTRFGRIGEQYF. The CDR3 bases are TGTGCCAGCAGCTTTACTAGATTCGGGAGAATCGGCGAGCAGTACTTC.

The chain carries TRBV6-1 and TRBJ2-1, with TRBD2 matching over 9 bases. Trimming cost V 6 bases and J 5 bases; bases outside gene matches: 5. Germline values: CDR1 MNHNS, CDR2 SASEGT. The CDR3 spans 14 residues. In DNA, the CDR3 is TGTGCCAGCAGCCCCCGACTAGCGGACAATGAGCAGTTCTTC. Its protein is CASSPRLADNEQFF.